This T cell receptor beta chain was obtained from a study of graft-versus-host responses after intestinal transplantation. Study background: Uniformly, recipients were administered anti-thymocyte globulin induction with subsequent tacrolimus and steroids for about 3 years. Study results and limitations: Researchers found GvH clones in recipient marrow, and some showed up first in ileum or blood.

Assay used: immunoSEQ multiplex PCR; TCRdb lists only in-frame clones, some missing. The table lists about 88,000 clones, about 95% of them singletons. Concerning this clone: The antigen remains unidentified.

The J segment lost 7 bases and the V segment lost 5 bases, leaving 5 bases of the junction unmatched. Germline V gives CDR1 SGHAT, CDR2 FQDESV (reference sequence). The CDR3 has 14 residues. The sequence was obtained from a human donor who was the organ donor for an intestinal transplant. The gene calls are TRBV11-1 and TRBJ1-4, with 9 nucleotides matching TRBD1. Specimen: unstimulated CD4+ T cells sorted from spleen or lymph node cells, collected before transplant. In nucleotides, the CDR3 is TGTGCCAGCAGCCCGGAGACAGGGGGTGAAAAACTGTTTTTT. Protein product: CASSPETGGEKLFF.